These 22 T cell receptor beta chains were all obtained from the same sample, sequenced in a study of blood T cell repertoires in COVID-19. The data were produced by immunoSEQ multiplex PCR, yet TCRdb's version contains in-frame clones alone and is incomplete. This table has 150,000 to 170,000 clones, around 83% appearing once. Input material: peripheral blood. The receptors were gathered from a woman aged 60-70 years with COVID-19, enrolled during active disease.

Only a few counts were recorded for this clone. J is TRBJ1-5 and V is TRBV10-2; D might be TRBD1 (5 bases). The germline V gene encodes CDR1 WSHSY and CDR2 SAAADI. Trimming removed 3 bases from V and 1 base from J, with 7 bases in between. The CDR3 covers 14 residues. Here the CDR3 reads CASSEGESNQPQHF. The CDR3 coding sequence is TGCGCCAGCAGTGAAGGGGAAAGCAATCAGCCCCAGCATTTT.

This clone has just one count. The chain uses TRBV10-2 and TRBJ1-5; no reliable D call. The germline V gene has CDR1 WSHSY and CDR2 SAAADI. The V and J ends lost 2 bases and 2 bases respectively, with 7 bases between them. This CDR3 region has 14 residues. CDR3 residues: CASSELAGNQPQHF. The CDR3 bases are TGCGCCAGCAGTGAGCTGGCAGGCAATCAGCCCCAGCATTTT.

The table lists this clone with a few counts. The rearrangement links TRBV5-6 to TRBJ1-6; D gene unclear. V gave up 2 bases and J gave up 7 bases, with 10 bases separating them. Germline V gene lookup returns CDR1 SGHDT and CDR2 YYEEEE. This CDR3 is built from 14 residues. CDR3 DNA sequence: TGTGCCAGCAGCTTCGGCAGACTGAATTCACCCCTCCACTTT. Translated, it gives CASSFGRLNSPLHF.

This chain links TRBV2 with TRBJ2-1, with 9 positions matching TRBD1. This CDR3 is 18 amino acids long. V lost 3 bases, J lost 8 bases, and 17 bases stayed unmatched. Germline V gene sequence: CDR1 SNHLY, CDR2 FYNNEI. CDR3 sequence reads: CASSDGRRTGAARDEQFF. The CDR3 DNA reads as TGTGCCAGCAGTGATGGTCGGCGGACAGGGGCGGCTAGGGATGAGCAGTTCTTC.

This chain connects TRBV27 to TRBJ1-5; possibly TRBD1 for D (5 bases). CDR3 size: 14 residues. CDR1 and CDR2 (germline): MNHEY, SMNVEV (reference sequence). V lost 6 bases and J lost 5, with 14 bases in between. In DNA, the CDR3 is TGTGCCAGCAGCTTTCACAGGTCCCATCAGCCCCAGCATTTT. Residues: CASSFHRSHQPQHF.

In its sample, this clone was seen once. This sequence joins TRBV5-4 and TRBJ1-2; D possibly corresponds to TRBD1 (5 bases). V shed 1 base and J shed 5 bases, with 12 bases lying between them. Germline loops: CDR1 SGHNT, CDR2 YYREEE (reference sequence). This CDR3 contains 14 residues. CDR3 coding DNA: TGTGCCAGCAGCTTGTGGGGACTGGAATATGGCTACACCTTC. Its translation is CASSLWGLEYGYTF.

The rearrangement links TRBV5-6 to TRBJ1-1; D call uncertain. The germline V gene encodes CDR1 SGHDT and CDR2 YYEEEE. CDR3 length: 15 residues. V was trimmed by 6 bases and J by 0 bases, leaving 15 bases between them. CDR3 DNA sequence: TGTGCCAGCACCATGATAGCACTCCTGAACACTGAAGCTTTCTTT. It translates to CASTMIALLNTEAFF.

The chain recombines TRBV11-2 with TRBJ1-2; D call uncertain. The V end was cut by 10 bases, the J end by 9 bases, with 15 bases between. This CDR3 region has 11 residues. Germline CDR1 is SGHAT and CDR2 is FQNNGV. CDR3 amino acids: CATQAGISYTF. CDR3 DNA sequence: TGTGCCACCCAGGCGGGGATTAGCTACACCTTC.

V and J are TRBV5-4 and TRBJ1-2, with 8 bases that match TRBD1. The length of the CDR3 is 18 residues. With V trimmed by 0 bases and J by 1 base, 11 bases remained unmatched. The germline CDR1 and CDR2 sequences are SGHNT and YYREEE (reference sequence). CDR3 amino acids: CASSLGGRQGAGNYGYTF. The CDR3 DNA reads as TGTGCCAGCAGCTTGGGAGGTCGGCAGGGGGCGGGTAACTATGGCTACACCTTC.

This chain connects TRBV24-1 to TRBJ2-5; maybe TRBD1 (7 bases). This CDR3 is 15 amino acids long. The V gene's germline CDR1 is KGHDR and CDR2 SFDVKD. The V and J ends lost 4 bases and 0 bases respectively, with 11 bases between them. The CDR3 spells CATSDRGTDQETQYF. In DNA, the CDR3 is TGTGCCACCAGTGACCGCGGGACAGACCAAGAGACCCAGTACTTC.

The chain uses TRBV6-1 and TRBJ2-5; the match to TRBD1 covers 7 bases. The V gene end was trimmed by 1 base and the J gene end by 4 bases; junction bases not matched to a gene: 0. The CDR3 has 13 residues. Germline V CDR1 and CDR2: MNHNS, SASEGT. The CDR3 coding sequence is TGTGCCAGCAGTGAAGACAGGGGAGAGACCCAGTACTTC. Amino acid sequence: CASSEDRGETQYF.

The chain has TRBV7-6 and TRBJ1-2; D is undetermined. CDR3 length: 13 amino acids. Germline assignment: CDR1 SGHVS and CDR2 FNYEAQ. Trimming pared 5 bases from V and 8 bases from J, leaving 15 bases between. The CDR3 sequence is CASSHSPSAGYTF. For the CDR3, the DNA is TGTGCCAGCAGCCATAGTCCGTCTGCGGGCTACACCTTC.

This chain links TRBV19 with TRBJ1-5, with 9 nucleotides matching TRBD1. The CDR3 has 14 amino acids. The germline V gene encodes CDR1 LNHDA and CDR2 SQIVND (reference sequence). V lost 7 bases to trimming and J lost 7 bases; unmatched junction nucleotides: 8. The CDR3 loop is CASKEGQGKQPQHF. In DNA, the CDR3 is TGTGCCAGTAAGGAGGGACAGGGTAAACAGCCCCAGCATTTT. Full variable domain (missing parts from reference TRBV19 and TRBJ1-5): DGGITQSPKYLFRKEGQNVTLSCEQNLNHDAMYWYRQDPGQGLRLIYYSQIVNDFQKGDIAEGYSVSREKKESFPLTVTSAQKNPTAFYLCASKEGQGKQPQHFGDGTRLSIL.

The V and J genes are TRBV5-1 and TRBJ2-7; 7 nucleotides line up with TRBD2. Germline CDR1 reads SGHRS; CDR2 reads YFSETQ. Losses at the gene ends were 6 bases for V and 2 bases for J; bases not matched to a gene: 11. The CDR3 contains 15 residues. The CDR3 protein is CASTEPSGGAYEQYF. The CDR3 DNA follows: TGCGCCAGCACCGAACCTAGCGGAGGCGCCTACGAGCAGTACTTC.

This clone was detected once. V is TRBV5-1 and J is TRBJ2-7; TRBD2 is a possible D gene (6 bases). Germline V lookup: CDR1 SGHRS, CDR2 YFSETQ. The CDR3 sequence is 15 residues long. Trimming left V 0 bases short and J 2 bases short, with 12 bases between. CDR3 sequence (DNA): TGCGCCAGCAGCTTGGACAGGAGGGCCACCTACGAGCAGTACTTC. As protein: CASSLDRRATYEQYF.

The chain carries TRBV15 and TRBJ2-5; D is perhaps TRBD1 (6 bases). CDR3 length: 15 amino acids. Trimming left V 1 base short and J 5 bases short, with 14 bases between. Germline CDR1 LNHNV, CDR2 YYDKDF (reference sequence). CDR3 coding DNA: TGTGCCACCAGCAGAGTTACAGGGCAATGGGAGACCCAGTACTTC. This codes for CATSRVTGQWETQYF.

Here the CDR3 reads CASSYQGVLNTEAFF. CDR3 sequence (DNA): TGCGCCAGCAGCTACCAGGGGGTCCTGAACACTGAAGCTTTCTTT. J is TRBJ1-1 and V is TRBV5-1; 7 nucleotides line up with TRBD1. The trim removed 3 bases at V and 0 bases at J, leaving 5 bases unmatched. Germline V gene data show CDR1 as SGHRS and CDR2 as YFSETQ. CDR3 length equals 15 residues.

The chain has TRBV9 and TRBJ1-1; the D gene is possibly TRBD1 (6 bases). This CDR3 spans 15 amino acids. CDR1 SGDLS and CDR2 YYNGEE come from the germline V gene. V lost 2 bases, J lost 1 base, and 12 bases lay in between. CDR3 residues: CASSVRGGSNTEAFF. CDR3 sequence (DNA): TGTGCCAGCAGCGTGCGTGGGGGCTCGAACACTGAAGCTTTCTTT.

The chain uses TRBV15 and TRBJ1-3; D gene uncertain. This CDR3 region has 14 residues. From germline, CDR1 is LNHNV and CDR2 YYDKDF (reference sequence). V shed 0 bases and J shed 4 bases, with 7 bases lying between them. CDR3 nucleotide sequence: TGTGCCACCAGCAGAGAAAGAGGAGGAAACACCATATATTTT. It specifies CATSRERGGNTIYF.

This clone was seen just once. The V call is TRBV24-1, the J call TRBJ2-2; 7 bases are shared with TRBD2. The germline V gene encodes CDR1 KGHDR and CDR2 SFDVKD. The V gene end was trimmed by 0 bases and the J gene end by 1 base; junction bases not matched to a gene: 4. This CDR3 region has 17 residues. CDR3 DNA: TGTGCCACCAGTGATTTGAGGGGAGGGTGGAACACCGGGGAGCTGTTTTTT. It encodes CATSDLRGGWNTGELFF.

The chain joins TRBV5-1 to TRBJ2-5, with 8 positions matching TRBD2. CDR3 size: 15 residues. The germline V gene has CDR1 SGHRS and CDR2 YFSETQ. J lost 3 bases, V lost 1 base, and 5 bases had no gene match. CDR3 nucleotides: TGCGCCAGCAGCTTGTTACTAGCGGACGAAGAGACCCAGTACTTC. It yields the protein CASSLLLADEETQYF.

The gene calls are TRBV7-3 and TRBJ2-1; TRBD1 aligns across 8 bases. Trimming removed 2 bases from V and 4 bases from J; junction bases left unmatched: 4. CDR3 length: 15 amino acids. Germline assignment: CDR1 SGHTA and CDR2 FQGTGA. The CDR3 spells CASSLEQGGYNEQFF. The CDR3 DNA reads as TGTGCCAGCAGCTTAGAACAGGGGGGATACAATGAGCAGTTCTTC.